The 29 T cell receptor beta chains below all came from one sample that was sequenced in a study of blood T cell repertoires in COVID-19. TCRdb keeps only in-frame clones here, not all; method: immunoSEQ multiplex PCR. Of 85,000 to 130,000 clones detected, approximately 80% appear once; the ten largest clones hold 5% to 8%. The sequenced sample consisted of peripheral blood. The receptors originated from a man at least 80 years old with COVID-19, enrolled during active disease.

This clone was recorded a few times. V gene TRBV6-5 combines with J gene TRBJ2-1; possible D gene TRBD2, 5 bases. The CDR3 length is 15 residues. Germline V gene lookup returns CDR1 MNHEY and CDR2 SVGAGI. Trimming cost V 6 bases and J 4 bases, with 16 bases left between them. The CDR3 DNA is TGTGCCAGCAGAGGCGGGTCCTCCTTTTACAATGAGCAGTTCTTC. Amino acids: CASRGGSSFYNEQFF.

This sequence joins TRBV7-2 and TRBJ1-2, with 10 bases aligning to TRBD1. The CDR3 totals 16 residues. Trimming took 3 bases from V and 7 from J; bases not matched to a gene: 11. Germline lookup yields CDR1 SGHTA and CDR2 FQGNSA. CDR3 sequence reads: CASSFRRQGASSGYTF. In nucleotides, the CDR3 is TGTGCCAGCAGCTTTAGGCGACAGGGGGCTTCTAGTGGCTACACCTTC.

As for this clone: At one of its ends the junction is not consistent with the germline gene, which may arise from a read error. The chain has TRBV6-2 or TRBV6-3 and TRBJ1-6; D is undetermined. This CDR3 region has 15 residues. Germline-derived CDR1 and CDR2 are MNHEY and SVGEGT. CDR3 loop: CASSYWTRNDSPLHF. The CDR3 nucleotides are TGTGCCAGCAGCTACTGGACTCGTAACGATTCACCCCTCCACTTT.

This clone was observed many times. This chain links TRBV29-1 with TRBJ2-7, with D maybe TRBD2 (6 bases). Germline lookup yields CDR1 SQVTM and CDR2 ANQGSEA. This CDR3 spans 12 amino acids. V dropped 7 bases and J dropped 2 bases, with 12 bases sitting between them. DNA of the CDR3: TGCAGCGCTCTAGCGTCGACCTACGAGCAGTACTTC. Amino acid sequence: CSALASTYEQYF.

Only a few counts were recorded for this clone. The chain uses TRBV15 and TRBJ2-3, with unresolved D. Per germline, CDR1 LNHNV and CDR2 YYDKDF (reference sequence). V dropped 0 bases and J dropped 5 bases, with 12 bases sitting between them. CDR3 length equals 15 residues. Here the CDR3 reads CATSRELENLDTQYF. In nucleotides, the CDR3 is TGTGCCACCAGCAGAGAACTGGAGAATCTAGATACGCAGTATTTT.

The CDR3 DNA reads TGCGCCAGCAGCCAGGGGACAGGGGTTTATAGCAATCAGCCCCAGCATTTT. It is translated as CASSQGTGVYSNQPQHF. This sequence joins TRBV4-3 and TRBJ1-5; 10 positions match TRBD1. The CDR3 is 17 residues long. Germline V gene lookup returns CDR1 LGHNA and CDR2 YSLEER. V shed 3 bases, J shed 0 bases, and the junction held 5 bases outside the gene matches.

The chain uses TRBV10-3 and TRBJ2-2, with a tentative D call TRBD2 (5 bases). CDR3 size: 14 residues. V lost 7 bases and J 5 bases, leaving 14 bases between the germline ends. Per the germline V gene, CDR1 is ENHRY and CDR2 is SYGVKD. The DNA of the CDR3 is TGTGCCATCACTCGCGGAGAGGGTACCGGGGAGCTGTTTTTT. Protein: CAITRGEGTGELFF.

This chain links TRBV5-1 with TRBJ1-1, with 7 bases lining up with TRBD1. This CDR3 comprises 14 residues. V lost 4 bases to trimming and J lost 5 bases; unmatched junction nucleotides: 8. Per the germline V gene, CDR1 is SGHRS and CDR2 is YFSETQ. The CDR3 nucleotides read TGCGCCAGCAGCCCTTCGACAGGGTGGACTGAAGCTTTCTTT. Its translation: CASSPSTGWTEAFF.

A few counts support this clone. The V gene is TRBV6-1, the J gene TRBJ2-1; 9 bases map to TRBD2. After removal of 1 base from V and 2 bases from J, the junction contained 6 bases not matched to a gene. This CDR3 is built from 17 residues. Germline V gives CDR1 MNHNS, CDR2 SASEGT. CDR3 loop: CASSEEGSGSTYNEQFF. The CDR3 region has the DNA TGTGCCAGCAGTGAAGAGGGTAGCGGGAGCACCTACAATGAGCAGTTCTTC.

The rearrangement links TRBV28 to TRBJ1-1; D is ambiguous. Trimming took off 5 bases at V and 11 bases at J, with 18 bases between the two ends. Germline CDR1 and CDR2: MDHEN and SYDVKM. The CDR3 contains 13 residues. DNA for the CDR3: TGTGCCAGCAGTGTCCCACAGCGGGAGCTCGCTTTCTTT. It encodes CASSVPQRELAFF.

Here the CDR3 DNA reads TGTGCCAGCAGTTATCTCGAGGTAGACACTGAAGCTTTCTTT. This gives the protein CASSYLEVDTEAFF. J is TRBJ1-1 and V is TRBV2, with D unclear. V was cut by 5 bases and J by 3 bases, with 13 bases left in between. The CDR3 length is 14 residues. Germline V gene sequence: CDR1 SNHLY, CDR2 FYNNEI. The whole variable domain, remainder taken from reference TRBV2 and TRBJ1-1, is EPEVTQTPSHQVTQMGQEVILRCVPISNHLYFYWYRQILGQKVEFLVSFYNNEISEKSEIFDDQFSVERPDGSNFTLKIRSTKLEDSAMYFCASSYLEVDTEAFFGQGTRLTVV.

The genes are TRBV15 and TRBJ1-6; the D is unclear. Germline-derived CDR1 and CDR2 are LNHNV and YYDKDF (reference sequence). This CDR3 is 14 amino acids long. V lost 5 bases, J lost 7 bases, and 12 bases lay in between. CDR3 in amino acids: CATSYGRENSPLHF. The CDR3 DNA reads as TGTGCCACCAGCTATGGACGGGAGAATTCACCCCTCCACTTT.

A remark on this clone: The sample carries other DNA sequences with the same CDR3. This chain joins TRBV5-1 and TRBJ2-3, with TRBD2 identical over 8 bases. Germline trimming cut 4 bases from V and 3 bases from J; bases unmatched to any gene: 1. CDR1 is SGHRS, CDR2 YFSETQ, per germline. This CDR3 has 13 amino acids. For the CDR3, the DNA is TGCGCCAGCAGCGCGGGGGGAACAGATACGCAGTATTTT. Translating gives CASSAGGTDTQYF. Full variable domain (rest looked up from reference TRBV5-1 and TRBJ2-3): KAGVTQTPRYLIKTRGQQVTLSCSPISGHRSVSWYQQTPGQGLQFLFEYFSETQRNKGNFPGRFSGRQFSNSRSEMNVSTLELGDSALYLCASSAGGTDTQYFGPGTRLTVL.

The chain is built from TRBV9 and TRBJ2-1; 9 positions agree with TRBD2. This CDR3 comprises 17 residues. Germline values: CDR1 SGDLS, CDR2 YYNGEE. The junction had 7 bases not matched to a gene; V was cut back by 2 bases and J by 1 base. The CDR3 is CASSVYSGSGSYNEQFF. The DNA of the CDR3 is TGTGCCAGCAGCGTGTATAGCGGGAGTGGGTCCTACAATGAGCAGTTCTTC.

The chain combines TRBV9 with TRBJ1-2; 7 bases map to TRBD1. The germline gives CDR1 SGDLS, CDR2 YYNGEE. The CDR3 has 14 amino acids. Losses at the gene ends were 3 bases for V and 4 bases for J; bases not matched to a gene: 6. CDR3 coding DNA: TGTGCCAGCAGCGGACAGGGACCACCCTATGGCTACACCTTC. Translation: CASSGQGPPYGYTF.

J is TRBJ1-1 and V is TRBV28; D call uncertain. V was clipped by 5 bases and J by 1 base, with 5 bases between them. Germline CDR1 and CDR2: MDHEN and SYDVKM. This CDR3 has 12 residues. In DNA form, the CDR3 reads TGTGCCAGCAGTCCCTCGAACACTGAAGCTTTCTTT. Translation gives CASSPSNTEAFF.

V gene TRBV19 combines with J gene TRBJ1-2; the D is unclear. In germline, CDR1 is LNHDA, CDR2 SQIVND (reference sequence). The CDR3 contains 14 residues. V was shortened by 2 bases and J by 2 bases, with 9 bases between the two germline ends. The CDR3 protein is CASSISAENYGYTF. The CDR3 region has the DNA TGTGCCAGTAGTATAAGTGCTGAGAACTATGGCTACACCTTC.

Concerning this clone itself: Being one base from a much bigger clone, this may be a read error. The chain uses TRBV7-9 and TRBJ2-1, with 10 nucleotides matching TRBD1. The germline CDR1 and CDR2 sequences are SEHNR and FQNEAQ (reference sequence). The V and J ends lost 1 base and 4 bases, in that order; junction bases with no gene match: 13. The CDR3 has 19 amino acids. In DNA form, the CDR3 reads TGTGCCAGCAGCTTAGGGGGGACAGGGGCAAGCGGGGCGTACAATGAGCAGTTCTTC. Translating gives CASSLGGTGASGAYNEQFF.

The V gene is TRBV25-1, the J gene TRBJ2-5; 12 bases fit TRBD1. Germline loops: CDR1 MGHDK, CDR2 SYGVNS. This CDR3 has 18 amino acids. V lost 5 bases, J lost 2 bases, and 12 bases stayed unmatched. The CDR3 loop reads CASSTLWLGQGAQETQYF. The CDR3 bases are TGTGCCAGCAGTACCCTTTGGCTGGGACAGGGGGCTCAAGAGACCCAGTACTTC.

The chain carries TRBV27 and TRBJ1-2; TRBD1 matches 7 bases. The CDR3 runs 16 residues. Trimming removed 6 bases from V and 7 bases from J; junction bases left unmatched: 17. Per the germline V gene, CDR1 is MNHEY and CDR2 is SMNVEV (reference sequence). The CDR3 sequence is CASSLTSVGRGVGYTF. DNA for the CDR3: TGTGCCAGCAGCTTAACATCCGTGGGCAGGGGGGTTGGCTACACCTTC.

This chain connects TRBV27 to TRBJ2-2; D gene uncertain. Trimming cost V 5 bases and J 9 bases, with 13 bases left between them. The CDR3 is 13 residues long. CDR1 and CDR2 from the germline V gene are MNHEY and SMNVEV (reference sequence). The CDR3 sequence: CASSPSLGRELFF. The CDR3 nucleotides are TGTGCCAGCAGTCCCTCCCTAGGCAGGGAGCTGTTTTTT.

Judged by abundance, this clone is large. The chain couples TRBV5-1 to TRBJ1-2; possibly TRBD1 for D (5 bases). V gave up 1 base and J gave up 8 bases, with 15 bases separating them. This CDR3 contains 14 residues. The V gene's germline CDR1 is SGHRS and CDR2 YFSETQ. For the CDR3, the DNA is TGCGCCAGCAGCTTGTACCAGGGAATGGAGGGCTACACCTTC. Its translation is CASSLYQGMEGYTF.

The chain uses TRBV5-4 and TRBJ2-7, with TRBD1 identical over 8 bases. CDR1 SGHNT and CDR2 YYREEE come from the germline V gene (reference sequence). V dropped 4 bases and J dropped 3; count of bases not matched to a gene: 6. The CDR3 runs 14 residues. In nucleotides, the CDR3 is TGTGCCAGCAGCGTCGACAGGGGCCTCTACGAGCAGTACTTC. This sequence encodes CASSVDRGLYEQYF.

This chain joins TRBV29-1 and TRBJ2-7, with 12 bases identical to TRBD2. The CDR3 runs to 17 residues. J lost 1 base, V lost 6 bases, and 13 bases had no gene match. Germline CDR1 SQVTM, CDR2 ANQGSEA. The CDR3 loop is CSVRGLAGGKVSYEQYF. CDR3 DNA sequence: TGCAGCGTCCGAGGGCTAGCGGGAGGGAAAGTTTCCTACGAGCAGTACTTC.

J is TRBJ2-3 and V is TRBV5-1, with 11 bases matching TRBD2. CDR1 and CDR2 (germline): SGHRS, YFSETQ. V shed 5 bases, J shed 1 base, and the junction held 3 bases outside the gene matches. The CDR3 has 15 amino acids. The CDR3 loop is CASRTSGTGTDTQYF. The CDR3 region has the DNA TGCGCCAGCAGGACTAGCGGGACTGGCACAGATACGCAGTATTTT.

The V call is TRBV27, the J call TRBJ2-7, with a possible D match to TRBD2 (5 bases). This CDR3 comprises 16 residues. Germline CDR1 is MNHEY and CDR2 is SMNVEV (reference sequence). Trimming removed 3 bases at V and 1 base at J, with 16 bases between. The CDR3 DNA follows: TGTGCCAGCAGTTTCTTTCCCAGCGGAGGTTCCTACGAGCAGTACTTC. This translates into CASSFFPSGGSYEQYF.

This clone was detected once. CDR3 DNA: TGTGCCACCAGCCCCGAGCAGGGGCGGAATGAAAAACTGTTTTTT. Translating it yields CATSPEQGRNEKLFF. This rearrangement joins TRBV15 to TRBJ1-4; the D gene is possibly TRBD1 (6 bases). CDR1 and CDR2 from the germline V gene are LNHNV and YYDKDF (reference sequence). This CDR3 is 15 amino acids long. V lost 5 bases, J lost 5 bases, and 15 bases lay in between.

In its sample, this clone was seen once. This sequence joins TRBV6-5 and TRBJ1-3; a possible D gene is TRBD1 (6 bases). Germline assignment: CDR1 MNHEY and CDR2 SVGAGI. The CDR3 extends over 14 amino acids. V lost 4 bases, J lost 2 bases, and 9 bases lay in between. CDR3 region: CASSSQGTGNTIYF. In DNA form, the CDR3 reads TGTGCCAGCAGTTCCCAGGGGACTGGAAACACCATATATTTT.

The J gene is TRBJ1-6, the V gene TRBV18; 7 bases map to TRBD1. Per germline, CDR1 KGHSH and CDR2 LQKENI. CDR3 length: 18 amino acids. J was trimmed by 6 bases and V by 3 bases; bases with no gene match: 14. Here the CDR3 reads CASSPAPQGLLGNSPLHF. The DNA of the CDR3 is TGTGCCAGCTCACCGGCCCCACAGGGGCTTTTGGGTAATTCACCCCTCCACTTT.